This passage covers 19 T cell receptor beta chains from one sample sequenced in a study of blood T cell repertoires in COVID-19. This table comes from immunoSEQ multiplex PCR, and its TCRdb copy is limited to in-frame clones, with some not included. This table holds approximately 71,000 clones, 82% found once. Sequencing input: peripheral blood. These TCRs come from a woman aged 80 or over with acute or convalescent COVID-19.

This rearrangement joins TRBV5-1 to TRBJ2-1; D is uncertain. The V gene lost 0 bases and the J gene lost 4 bases, with 17 bases spanning the gap. The CDR3 consists of 17 residues. CDR1 and CDR2 from the germline V gene are SGHRS and YFSETQ. The CDR3 loop is CASSLGVDSRYYNEQFF. CDR3 nucleotides: TGCGCCAGCAGCTTGGGGGTGGATAGCCGTTATTACAATGAGCAGTTCTTC.

The chain joins TRBV6-5 to TRBJ2-5, with unresolved D. This CDR3 contains 15 residues. From germline, CDR1 is MNHEY and CDR2 SVGAGI. The V end was cut by 6 bases, the J end by 3 bases, with 17 bases between. The CDR3 DNA is TGTGCCAGCAGAAAGGAGACGAGACCCGAAGAGACCCAGTACTTC. This translates into CASRKETRPEETQYF.

The gene calls are TRBV3-1 (or the pseudogene TRBV3-2) and TRBJ2-3; 7 positions match TRBD2. This CDR3 has 16 residues. V was clipped by 0 bases and J by 2 bases; unmatched bases: 5. In germline, CDR1 is LGHDT, CDR2 YNNKEL (reference sequence). The CDR3 spells CASSQDASGITDTQYF. DNA for the CDR3: TGTGCCAGCAGCCAAGACGCAAGCGGGATCACAGATACGCAGTATTTT.

This clone qualifies as medium-sized. The chain recombines TRBV7-9 with TRBJ2-1, with D perhaps matching TRBD1 (6 bases). The germline V and J ends were trimmed by 1 base and 6 bases, with 7 bases remaining between them. The germline V gene encodes CDR1 SEHNR and CDR2 FQNEAQ (reference sequence). This CDR3 region has 13 residues. CDR3 sequence reads: CASSLEGVNEQFF. In nucleotides, the CDR3 is TGTGCCAGCAGCTTAGAGGGGGTCAATGAGCAGTTCTTC.

This chain joins TRBV3-1 (or the pseudogene TRBV3-2) and TRBJ1-6, with 7 positions matching TRBD1. In germline, CDR1 is LGHDT, CDR2 YNNKEL (reference sequence). This CDR3 contains 15 residues. V lost 5 bases and J lost 6; bases outside the gene matches: 7. The CDR3 protein is CASSGYDRANSPLHF. The CDR3 DNA reads as TGTGCCAGCAGCGGGTATGACAGGGCTAATTCACCCCTCCACTTT.

The gene calls are TRBV7-2 and TRBJ1-1; 7 positions agree with TRBD1. The germline CDR1 and CDR2 sequences are SGHTA and FQGNSA. V was clipped by 0 bases and J by 3 bases; unmatched bases: 1. The CDR3 is 14 amino acids. CDR3 sequence: CASSLADRYTEAFF. CDR3 coding DNA: TGTGCCAGCAGCTTAGCGGACAGGTACACTGAAGCTTTCTTT. Based on the CDR3 plus reference TRBV7-2 and TRBJ1-1, the full variable domain is GAGVSQSPSNKVTEKGKDVELRCDPISGHTALYWYRQSLGQGLEFLIYFQGNSAPDKSGLPSDRFSAERTGGSVSTLTIQRTQQEDSAVYLCASSLADRYTEAFFGQGTRLTVV.

The chain joins TRBV6-5 to TRBJ2-1; 8 nucleotides match TRBD2. CDR3 length: 15 amino acids. Unmatched junction bases numbered 12, after V lost 9 bases and J lost 5 bases. The V gene's germline CDR1 is MNHEY and CDR2 SVGAGI. CDR3 DNA: TGTGCCAGTGGGAGTCGGGCGGGAGGAAACAATGAGCAGTTCTTC. This encodes CASGSRAGGNNEQFF.

The chain carries TRBV28 and TRBJ1-5; D is unclear. CDR1 MDHEN and CDR2 SYDVKM come from the germline V gene. Trimming shortened V by 5 bases and J by 0 bases, and 20 bases separated the two germline ends. CDR3 length: 18 residues. The CDR3 DNA is TGTGCCAGCAGTCTCGTGGCGTTTTCGGGTTATAGCAATCAGCCCCAGCATTTT. It yields the protein CASSLVAFSGYSNQPQHF.

This chain connects TRBV7-6 to TRBJ1-2; 9 bases are shared with TRBD1. V was clipped by 3 bases and J by 5 bases; unmatched bases: 4. This CDR3 has 14 residues. The germline V gene has CDR1 SGHVS and CDR2 FNYEAQ. The CDR3 DNA follows: TGTGCCAGCAGCTTGGGACAGGGAGGGTATGGCTACACCTTC. Its protein is CASSLGQGGYGYTF.

The chain recombines TRBV7-9 with TRBJ1-1; D may be TRBD1 (5 bases). Germline V gives CDR1 SEHNR, CDR2 FQNEAQ (reference sequence). V was clipped by 0 bases and J by 5 bases, with 10 bases between them. The CDR3 consists of 14 residues. CDR3 in amino acids: CASSLAAGRTEAFF. CDR3 DNA sequence: TGTGCCAGCAGCTTAGCGGCAGGGCGGACTGAAGCTTTCTTT.

The chain is built from TRBV4-2 and TRBJ2-3; D gene ambiguous. The CDR3 consists of 18 residues. The germline V gene has CDR1 LGHNA and CDR2 YNFKEQ. Trimming cost V 0 bases and J 0 bases, with 16 bases left between them. The CDR3 region has the DNA TGTGCCAGCAGCCAAGAATTAGTCGGCGGAACTAGCACAGATACGCAGTATTTT. Translating it yields CASSQELVGGTSTDTQYF.

The rearrangement joins TRBV11-2 to TRBJ2-7; TRBD1 matches at 9 bases. J was trimmed by 6 bases and V by 1 base; bases with no gene match: 7. CDR1 and CDR2 from the germline V gene are SGHAT and FQNNGV. This CDR3 has 15 residues. CDR3 loop: CASSLGSGTGSEQYF. CDR3 sequence (DNA): TGTGCCAGCAGCTTAGGGTCCGGGACAGGGAGCGAGCAGTACTTC.

The CDR3 loop reads CASSVVRTGENTEAFF. As DNA, the CDR3 is TGTGCCAGCAGCGTAGTTAGGACAGGGGAGAACACTGAAGCTTTCTTT. The genes are TRBV9 and TRBJ1-1; 9 nucleotides match TRBD1. Germline V gives CDR1 SGDLS, CDR2 YYNGEE. Trimming took 0 bases from V and 1 from J; bases not matched to a gene: 4. This CDR3 comprises 16 residues.

The chain recombines TRBV6-5 with TRBJ2-2; TRBD1 matches 10 bases. This CDR3 contains 15 residues. Trimming cost V 5 bases and J 3 bases; bases outside gene matches: 3. The germline gives CDR1 MNHEY, CDR2 SVGAGI. The CDR3 DNA is TGTGCCAGCAGTCTAGGACAGGGGGACACCGGGGAGCTGTTTTTT. As protein: CASSLGQGDTGELFF.

V usage is TRBV7-9 and J usage is TRBJ2-7, with TRBD1 matching 7 bases. V lost 6 bases and J lost 6; bases outside the gene matches: 23. Germline CDR1 is SEHNR and CDR2 is FQNEAQ (reference sequence). This CDR3 is built from 18 residues. CDR3 protein: CASSPDRVPGLFFIEQYF. The CDR3, as DNA: TGTGCCAGCAGTCCCGACAGGGTTCCAGGGCTCTTCTTCATCGAGCAGTACTTC.

This clone was picked up one time. This chain links TRBV6-5 with TRBJ2-2; D is undetermined. The ends were cut back, 4 bases at V and 14 bases at J, with 11 bases in the middle. This CDR3 is built from 11 residues. The germline V gene encodes CDR1 MNHEY and CDR2 SVGAGI. The CDR3 protein is CASSFGRKLFF. CDR3 nucleotide sequence: TGTGCCAGCAGTTTCGGCAGGAAACTGTTTTTT.

There are a few counts of this clone. The gene calls are TRBV5-1 and TRBJ2-7; possible D gene TRBD1, 6 bases. Germline assignment: CDR1 SGHRS and CDR2 YFSETQ. With 2 bases removed from V and 1 base from J, the gap between germline ends came to 13 bases. The CDR3 has 15 amino acids. CDR3 in DNA: TGCGCCAGCAGCTTTGGTTCCGGACAGTCCTACGAGCAGTACTTC. This encodes CASSFGSGQSYEQYF.

The J gene is TRBJ1-2, the V gene TRBV5-5; no reliable D call. The CDR3 covers 16 residues. V shed 0 bases and J shed 3 bases, with 15 bases lying between them. Germline assignment: CDR1 SGHKS and CDR2 YYEKEE (reference sequence). The chain's CDR3 is CASSLVNSPQHYGYTF. The CDR3 coding sequence is TGTGCCAGCAGCTTGGTTAACAGCCCTCAGCACTATGGCTACACCTTC.

There are many counts of this clone. This sequence joins TRBV3-1 (or the pseudogene TRBV3-2) and TRBJ2-1, with 8 bases lining up with TRBD2. Trimming took 0 bases from V and 10 from J; bases not matched to a gene: 8. The CDR3 totals 15 residues. Germline CDR1 reads LGHDT; CDR2 reads YNNKEL (reference sequence). The CDR3 reads CASSQEVFGGREQFF. CDR3 DNA sequence: TGTGCCAGCAGCCAAGAGGTATTTGGCGGGAGGGAGCAGTTCTTC.